A single sample gave rise to the 7 T cell receptor beta chains below, sequenced in a study of cytotoxic CD8 clonotypes in ibrutinib-treated CLL. Sequenced by immunoSEQ multiplex PCR; TCRdb stores in-frame clones only, minus some. The sample holds tens of thousands of clones; approximately 71% are singletons and the top ten take around 42%. This material consisted of PBMCs, taken after 12 months of ibrutinib treatment. The receptors were gathered from a human donor with chronic lymphocytic leukemia.

This chain joins TRBV13 and TRBJ2-7, with TRBD2 matching over 8 bases. The length of the CDR3 is 16 residues. CDR1 and CDR2 from the germline V gene are PRHDT and FYEKMQ (reference sequence). The V and J ends lost 0 bases and 6 bases, in that order; junction bases with no gene match: 10. As DNA, the CDR3 is TGTGCCAGCAGCTTAGGGGGTTTGTCGGGAGGGTCCGAGCAGTACTTC. It encodes CASSLGGLSGGSEQYF.

This clone was seen once. The chain is built from TRBV19 and TRBJ2-3, with 8 bases lining up with TRBD2. Germline CDR1 is LNHDA and CDR2 is SQIVND (reference sequence). The CDR3 sequence is 16 residues long. Trimming took 4 bases from V and 4 from J; bases not matched to a gene: 10. For the CDR3, the DNA is TGTGCCAGTAGTAAGGGGCCAGCGGGAGCCTCAGATACGCAGTATTTT. It yields the protein CASSKGPAGASDTQYF. The complete variable domain, with remaining parts taken from reference TRBV19 and TRBJ2-3, reads DGGITQSPKYLFRKEGQNVTLSCEQNLNHDAMYWYRQDPGQGLRLIYYSQIVNDFQKGDIAEGYSVSREKKESFPLTVTSAQKNPTAFYLCASSKGPAGASDTQYFGPGTRLTVL.

This clone was seen only a few times. The chain combines TRBV28 with TRBJ2-2; D might be TRBD1 (5 bases). Germline V gene lookup returns CDR1 MDHEN and CDR2 SYDVKM. The CDR3 loop spans 13 amino acids. V lost 7 bases to trimming and J lost 3 bases, with 9 bases between them. Here the CDR3 DNA reads TGTGCCAGCATTCAGGGTGACACCGGGGAGCTGTTTTTT. Translation gives CASIQGDTGELFF.

The gene calls are TRBV6-6 and TRBJ1-6; D possibly corresponds to TRBD1 (6 bases). Trimming shortened V by 2 bases and J by 3 bases, and 8 bases separated the two germline ends. The CDR3 contains 15 residues. Germline V gene sequence: CDR1 MNHNY, CDR2 SVGAGI (reference sequence). The CDR3 bases are TGTGCCAGCAGTTACACAGGGAGCTATAATTCACCCCTCCACTTT. This gives the protein CASSYTGSYNSPLHF.

This clone was detected only a few times. The CDR3 region is CASSSTSAEQYF. The CDR3 bases are TGTGCCAGCAGCTCGACTAGCGCCGAGCAGTACTTC. V is TRBV5-5 and J is TRBJ2-7, with 8 bases that match TRBD2. Trimming cost V 3 bases and J 6 bases; bases outside gene matches: 2. Germline CDR1 is SGHKS and CDR2 is YYEKEE (reference sequence). The CDR3 runs to 12 residues.

This chain links TRBV18 with TRBJ1-4, with D perhaps TRBD1 (6 bases). This CDR3 has 15 residues. V was pared by 2 bases and J by 8 bases, with 15 bases between. Germline V gene lookup returns CDR1 KGHSH and CDR2 LQKENI. CDR3 amino acids: CASSPERRGGEKLFF. The CDR3 region has the DNA TGTGCCAGCTCACCAGAGCGAAGGGGGGGCGAAAAACTGTTTTTT.

The V gene is TRBV4-2, the J gene TRBJ2-2; D might be TRBD1 (6 bases). Trimming took 5 bases from V and 5 from J, leaving 24 bases between them. The CDR3 consists of 18 residues. The V gene's germline CDR1 is LGHNA and CDR2 YNFKEQ. Here the CDR3 DNA reads TGTGCCAGCAGCAATGATAGGACAGCCTCACTAGGAACCGGGGAGCTGTTTTTT. As protein: CASSNDRTASLGTGELFF.